Shown below are 24 T cell receptor beta chains from a single sample sequenced in a study of spatial heterogeneity in lung cancer. These receptors' antigens are unknown. TCRdb reprocessed the 5' RACE reads via MiXCR and lists one record per CDR3 protein. The sample has some 16,000 distinct CDR3 sequences; around 7.1% are singletons. Sample time point: sample taken at primary tumor resection. Study-wide results and limits: In tumors, expanded intratumoral alpha and beta TCR counts tracked mutation counts.

Specimen: lung tumor tissue, collected at surgery. The receptor set was obtained from a female donor with early-stage non-small cell lung cancer.

This clonotype was recorded at least ten times. Because the library targeted alpha chains, this beta chain is an off-target read whose size means little. This chain links TRBV29-1 with TRBJ1-4; the D is unclear. Trimming cost V 4 bases and J 5 bases, with 8 bases left between them. The V gene's germline CDR1 is SQVTM and CDR2 ANQGSEA. CDR3 length: 12 amino acids. This CDR3 is CSVARSNEKLFF. For the CDR3, the DNA is TGCAGCGTTGCCCGGTCGAATGAAAAACTGTTTTTT.

Concerning this clonotype itself: Little can be read into the size of this beta chain, an off-target read in a library designed for alpha chains. The V gene is TRBV6-1, the J gene TRBJ2-7; 9 nucleotides agree with TRBD1. There are 14 residues in the CDR3. Germline V gene sequence: CDR1 MNHNS, CDR2 SASEGT. Trimming removed 5 bases from V and 5 bases from J; junction bases left unmatched: 7. In DNA, the CDR3 is TGTGCCAGCAGTAGACAGGGGGATCGGGACGAGCAGTACTTC. Translation gives CASSRQGDRDEQYF.

There are many counts of this clonotype. For a library built for alpha chains, this beta chain is a stray read; little rests on its size. This chain uses TRBV20-1 with TRBJ2-1, with TRBD2 matching 15 bases. The CDR3 runs to 19 residues. Germline values: CDR1 DFQATT, CDR2 SNEGSKA (reference sequence). The J segment lost 3 bases and the V segment lost 2 bases, leaving 11 bases of the junction unmatched. CDR3 in amino acids: CSARSPGLAGGSFYNEQFF. In DNA form, the CDR3 reads TGCAGTGCTAGATCCCCCGGACTAGCGGGGGGGTCTTTCTACAATGAGCAGTTCTTC.

Ten or more counts support this clonotype. This beta chain turned up in a library designed for alpha chains; as an off-target read, its abundance says little. The chain carries TRBV29-1 and TRBJ1-2; TRBD1 agrees at 9 bases. This CDR3 has 15 amino acids. The J segment lost 8 bases and the V segment lost 1 base, leaving 11 bases of the junction unmatched. Germline V gene lookup returns CDR1 SQVTM and CDR2 ANQGSEA. CDR3 sequence: CSVEGGQGTYGGYTF. CDR3 DNA: TGCAGCGTTGAAGGTGGACAGGGGACCTATGGGGGCTACACCTTC.

This clonotype was recorded many times. Being off target in a library aimed at alpha chains, this beta chain has a size of little meaning. V is TRBV27 and J is TRBJ1-1; TRBD1 is a possible D gene (6 bases). CDR1 and CDR2 (germline): MNHEY, SMNVEV (reference sequence). CDR3 length equals 14 residues. The V and J ends lost 6 bases and 6 bases respectively, with 17 bases between them. The CDR3 DNA reads as TGTGCCAGCAGCACCCTGGGGGGCTTCGCTGAAGCTTTCTTT. Its translation is CASSTLGGFAEAFF.

This clonotype was observed many times. The size of this beta chain means little, since it is a stray read in a library made for alpha chains. CDR3 residues: CASSLDTGSEQYF. The CDR3 DNA reads TGCGCCAGCAGCTTGGATACGGGGAGCGAGCAGTACTTC. The gene calls are TRBV5-1 and TRBJ2-7; a possible D gene is TRBD2 (5 bases). From germline, CDR1 is SGHRS and CDR2 YFSETQ. The ends were cut back, 0 bases at V and 6 bases at J, with 10 bases in the middle. This CDR3 has 13 amino acids.

At least ten counts were recorded for this clonotype. In a library made to pick up alpha chains, this beta chain is a stray read with a size that means little. This chain uses TRBV12-3 or TRBV12-4 with TRBJ1-5; 8 bases agree with TRBD1. The length of the CDR3 is 15 residues. V lost 6 bases to trimming and J lost 1 base; unmatched junction nucleotides: 5. The CDR3 region has the DNA TGTGCCAGCAGACAGACAGGGGCGAGCAATCAGCCCCAGCATTTT. This encodes CASRQTGASNQPQHF.

This clonotype has more than one count but fewer than ten. This beta chain is an unintended read in a library built for alpha chains; its size means little. The chain has TRBV7-9 and TRBJ2-5; D perhaps matches TRBD2 (6 bases). The V gene's germline CDR1 is SEHNR and CDR2 FQNEAQ (reference sequence). V was clipped by 5 bases and J by 2 bases, with 21 bases between them. The CDR3 runs to 17 residues. DNA of the CDR3: TGTGCCAGCAGCCCGCCCAAAGGTCTGCGGGGTCAAGAGACCCAGTACTTC. Encoded protein: CASSPPKGLRGQETQYF.

This clonotype was detected many times. The size of this beta chain means little, since it is a stray read in a library made for alpha chains. The J gene is TRBJ1-2, the V gene TRBV12-3 or TRBV12-4; TRBD1 matches at 10 bases. The CDR3 runs to 14 residues. V was clipped by 5 bases and J by 4 bases; unmatched bases: 4. The DNA for the CDR3 is TGTGCCAGCAGTCCGGGACAGGGGCTCTATGGCTACACCTTC. Protein sequence: CASSPGQGLYGYTF.

As to this clonotype: This beta chain is an unintended read in a library built for alpha chains; its size means little. This chain uses TRBV7-2 with TRBJ2-5, with 7 positions matching TRBD1. Germline CDR1 and CDR2: SGHTA and FQGNSA. The CDR3 totals 16 residues. V lost 6 bases and J lost 0; bases outside the gene matches: 10. The CDR3, as DNA: TGTGCCAGCAGTCGCCGACAGGGTTCGTACCAAGAGACCCAGTACTTC. This gives the protein CASSRRQGSYQETQYF.

In its sample, this clonotype was seen many times. Being off target in a library aimed at alpha chains, this beta chain has a size of little meaning. The genes are TRBV29-1 and TRBJ2-2; no firm D call. Between the trimmed V and J ends, which lost 4 bases and 0 bases, there was a span of 18 bases. CDR1 is SQVTM, CDR2 ANQGSEA, per germline. The length of the CDR3 is 17 residues. CDR3 DNA sequence: TGCAGCGTTGGGGGTCCCGGCGCAGCCACGAACACCGGGGAGCTGTTTTTT. Its protein is CSVGGPGAATNTGELFF.

In its sample, this clonotype was seen many times. Being off target in a library aimed at alpha chains, this beta chain has a size of little meaning. DNA of the CDR3: TGTGCCAGCCGAGGACAGGGGAGAAATGAGCAGTTCTTC. Protein product: CASRGQGRNEQFF. The genes are TRBV2 and TRBJ2-1; the match to TRBD1 covers 9 bases. CDR3 length: 13 residues. V shed 8 bases, J shed 7 bases, and the junction held 6 bases outside the gene matches. The germline V gene encodes CDR1 SNHLY and CDR2 FYNNEI.

This clonotype was picked up many times. Since the library was made to target alpha chains, this beta chain is a stray read and its abundance is not meaningful. This chain joins TRBV6-1 and TRBJ2-2; unclear D gene. V lost 2 bases and J 7 bases, leaving 8 bases between the germline ends. The CDR3 contains 13 residues. Per germline, CDR1 MNHNS and CDR2 SASEGT. DNA for the CDR3: TGTGCCAGCAGTGAAAGTCGAGGCGGGGAGCTGTTTTTT. This sequence encodes CASSESRGGELFF.

Details on this clonotype: A much larger clone sits a single nucleotide away, making a read error possible. This beta chain is a stray read from a library made for alpha chains; its abundance is not meaningful. The chain couples TRBV4-2 to TRBJ2-5; 7 bases fit TRBD1. CDR1 and CDR2 (germline): LGHNA, YNFKEQ. This CDR3 region has 14 residues. The CDR3 sequence: CASSQANRGETQCF. In DNA form, the CDR3 reads TGTGCCAGCAGCCAAGCCAACAGGGGAGAGACCCAGTGCTTC.

Comment on this clonotype: The size of this beta chain means little, since it is a stray read in a library made for alpha chains. The V call is TRBV2, the J call TRBJ1-2, with D possibly matching TRBD1 (6 bases). Germline CDR1 and CDR2: SNHLY and FYNNEI. V was clipped by 6 bases and J by 11 bases, with 19 bases between them. The CDR3 consists of 13 residues. The CDR3 spells CASRQGQGRIYTF. Written as DNA, the CDR3 is TGTGCCAGCAGGCAAGGCCAGGGGCGGATTTACACCTTC.

This clonotype was seen at least ten times. Within a library made for alpha chains, this beta chain is off target, and its count is uninformative. The rearrangement links TRBV5-6 to TRBJ1-1; D is undetermined. The CDR3 contains 15 residues. Looked up from germline, CDR1 is SGHDT and CDR2 is YYEEEE. The V end lost 4 bases, the J end lost 0 bases, and 13 bases lay between the germline ends. This CDR3 reads CASSTPGQVNTEAFF. The CDR3 DNA sequence: TGTGCCAGCAGCACCCCCGGGCAGGTGAACACTGAAGCTTTCTTT.

At least ten counts were recorded for this clonotype. For a library built for alpha chains, this beta chain is a stray read; little rests on its size. This chain's CDR3 is CSARDSLRLAGLETQYF. The CDR3 DNA reads as TGCAGTGCTAGAGATTCCCTCCGACTAGCGGGGTTAGAGACCCAGTACTTC. The rearrangement links TRBV20-1 to TRBJ2-5; TRBD2 matches at 11 bases. The V segment lost 0 bases and the J segment 4 bases; nucleotides outside the gene matches: 10. This CDR3 has 17 amino acids. Germline V gene lookup returns CDR1 DFQATT and CDR2 SNEGSKA (reference sequence).

This clonotype was seen repeatedly, ten times or more. The library was built for alpha chains, so this beta chain is an off-target read and its size means little. V usage is TRBV6-1 and J usage is TRBJ1-6; D is ambiguous. Trimming took 6 bases from V and 8 from J, leaving 17 bases between them. This CDR3 is built from 15 residues. Germline V gene sequence: CDR1 MNHNS, CDR2 SASEGT. Here the CDR3 DNA reads TGTGCCAGCAGCGAGACGGTTGTGAGGGATTCACCCCTCCACTTT. Its protein product is CASSETVVRDSPLHF.

This clonotype was seen repeatedly, ten times or more. In a library made to pick up alpha chains, this beta chain is a stray read with a size that means little. The rearrangement joins TRBV4-3 to TRBJ1-4, with D possibly being TRBD1 (5 bases). The CDR3 extends over 14 amino acids. V shed 0 bases and J shed 10 bases, with 12 bases lying between them. CDR1 and CDR2 (germline): LGHNA, YSLEER. CDR3 protein: CASSQEVGGGKLFF. DNA of the CDR3: TGCGCCAGCAGCCAAGAGGTCGGGGGGGGAAAACTGTTTTTT.

This clonotype was picked up many times. Because this beta chain is a stray read in a library intended to capture alpha chains, its abundance should not be given much weight. This chain connects TRBV20-1 to TRBJ1-5; D gene ambiguous. The CDR3 consists of 15 residues. The germline CDR1 and CDR2 sequences are DFQATT and SNEGSKA (reference sequence). V lost 1 base and J lost 4, with 14 bases in between. CDR3 in amino acids: CSARASGIANQPQHF. In nucleotides, the CDR3 is TGCAGTGCTAGAGCGTCCGGGATCGCTAATCAGCCCCAGCATTTT.

Regarding this clonotype: This beta chain is an off-target read within a library intended for alpha chains, so its frequency means little. V gene TRBV7-2 combines with J gene TRBJ2-7, with 11 bases matching TRBD2. Germline-derived CDR1 and CDR2 are SGHTA and FQGNSA. CDR3 size: 15 residues. J lost 7 bases, V lost 5 bases, and 10 bases had no gene match. The CDR3 loop is CASSLSGGAPREQYF. In DNA form, the CDR3 reads TGTGCCAGCAGCCTTAGCGGGGGGGCCCCGAGGGAGCAGTACTTC.

This clonotype was counted ten times or more. This beta chain slipped into a library made for alpha chains as a stray read, so its size is not meaningful. The chain has TRBV28 and TRBJ2-7; the match to TRBD2 covers 9 bases. The germline V gene encodes CDR1 MDHEN and CDR2 SYDVKM. The J segment lost 8 bases and the V segment lost 4 bases, leaving 18 bases of the junction unmatched. The CDR3 consists of 17 residues. The CDR3 is CASSSPIDSGGTAKQYF. CDR3 sequence (DNA): TGTGCCAGCAGTTCCCCTATTGATAGCGGGGGTACAGCGAAGCAGTACTTC.

This clonotype was found many times. Within a library made for alpha chains, this beta chain is off target, and its count is uninformative. In DNA form, the CDR3 reads TGCAGCGTTACGACAGGGTTAGAGACCCAGTACTTC. This codes for CSVTTGLETQYF. The V gene is TRBV29-1, the J gene TRBJ2-5, with 7 bases that match TRBD1. Germline V gives CDR1 SQVTM, CDR2 ANQGSEA. The CDR3 is 12 residues long. The V gene end was trimmed by 5 bases and the J gene end by 4 bases; junction bases not matched to a gene: 4.

This clonotype was recorded at least ten times. A library prepared for alpha chains yielded this beta chain as an off-target read; its size is of little meaning. The chain couples TRBV12-3 or TRBV12-4 to TRBJ1-6, with TRBD1 matching over 9 bases. This CDR3 is 14 amino acids long. Trimming cost V 6 bases and J 9 bases; bases outside gene matches: 6. The CDR3: CASRVDRGGSPLHF. In nucleotides, the CDR3 is TGTGCCAGCAGGGTGGACAGGGGAGGTTCACCCCTCCACTTT.